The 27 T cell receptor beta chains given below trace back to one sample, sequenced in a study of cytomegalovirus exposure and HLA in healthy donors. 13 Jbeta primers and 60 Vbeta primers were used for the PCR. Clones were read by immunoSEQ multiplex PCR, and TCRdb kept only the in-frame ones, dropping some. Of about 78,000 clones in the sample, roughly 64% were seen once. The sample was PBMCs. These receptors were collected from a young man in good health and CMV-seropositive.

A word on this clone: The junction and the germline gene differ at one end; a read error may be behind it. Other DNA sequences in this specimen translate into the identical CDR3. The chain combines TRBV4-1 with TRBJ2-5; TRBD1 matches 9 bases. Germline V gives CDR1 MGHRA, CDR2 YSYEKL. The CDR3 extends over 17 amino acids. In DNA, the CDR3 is TGCGCCAGCAGTCAAGATATCGGGACAGGGACCCAAGAGACCCAGTACTTC. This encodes CASSQDIGTGTQETQYF.

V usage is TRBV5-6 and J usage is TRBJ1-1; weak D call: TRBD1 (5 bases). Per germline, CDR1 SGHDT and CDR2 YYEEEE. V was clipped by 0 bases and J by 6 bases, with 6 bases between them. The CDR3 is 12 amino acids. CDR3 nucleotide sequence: TGTGCCAGCAGCTTGGGCAGGGCTGAAGCTTTCTTT. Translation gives CASSLGRAEAFF.

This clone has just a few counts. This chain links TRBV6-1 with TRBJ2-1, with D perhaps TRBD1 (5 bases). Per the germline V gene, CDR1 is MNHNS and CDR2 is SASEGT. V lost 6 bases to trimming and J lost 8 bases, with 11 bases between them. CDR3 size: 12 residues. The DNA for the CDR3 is TGTGCCAGCAGCCTCCAGGGCGATGAGCAGTTCTTC. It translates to CASSLQGDEQFF.

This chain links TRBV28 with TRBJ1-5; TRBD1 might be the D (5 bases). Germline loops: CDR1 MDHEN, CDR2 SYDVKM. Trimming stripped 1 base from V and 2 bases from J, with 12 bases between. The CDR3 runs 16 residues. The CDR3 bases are TGTGCCAGCAGTTTATCTTGGGGGGTCGGCAATCAGCCCCAGCATTTT. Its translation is CASSLSWGVGNQPQHF.

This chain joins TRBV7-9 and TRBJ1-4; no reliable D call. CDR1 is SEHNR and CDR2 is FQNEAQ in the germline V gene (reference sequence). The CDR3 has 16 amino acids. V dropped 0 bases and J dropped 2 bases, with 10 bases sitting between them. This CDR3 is CASSLARLATNEKLFF. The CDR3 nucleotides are TGTGCCAGCAGCTTAGCGCGCCTCGCGACTAATGAAAAACTGTTTTTT.

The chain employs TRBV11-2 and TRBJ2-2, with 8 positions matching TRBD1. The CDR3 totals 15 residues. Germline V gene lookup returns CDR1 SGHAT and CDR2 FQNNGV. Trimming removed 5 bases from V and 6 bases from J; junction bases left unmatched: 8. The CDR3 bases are TGTGCCAGCAGCGTCGACAGGGGTATCGCCGGGGAGCTGTTTTTT. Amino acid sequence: CASSVDRGIAGELFF.

The CDR3 here is CASSFSPAGANVLTF. DNA of the CDR3: TGTGCCAGCAGCTTTTCCCCTGCTGGGGCCAACGTCCTGACTTTC. This chain joins TRBV7-2 and TRBJ2-6; no clear D. Germline CDR1 and CDR2: SGHTA and FQGNSA. The CDR3 covers 15 residues. V gave up 3 bases and J gave up 2 bases, with 8 bases separating them. Looking up the rest from reference TRBV7-2 and TRBJ2-6 gives the full variable domain: GAGVSQSPSNKVTEKGKDVELRCDPISGHTALYWYRQSLGQGLEFLIYFQGNSAPDKSGLPSDRFSAERTGGSVSTLTIQRTQQEDSAVYLCASSFSPAGANVLTFGAGSRLTVL.

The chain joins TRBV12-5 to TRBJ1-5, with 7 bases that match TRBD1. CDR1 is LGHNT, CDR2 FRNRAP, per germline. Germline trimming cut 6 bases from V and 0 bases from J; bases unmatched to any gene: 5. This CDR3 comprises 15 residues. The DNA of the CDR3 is TGTGCTAGTGGCCGGGACAGTTATAGCAATCAGCCCCAGCATTTT. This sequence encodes CASGRDSYSNQPQHF.

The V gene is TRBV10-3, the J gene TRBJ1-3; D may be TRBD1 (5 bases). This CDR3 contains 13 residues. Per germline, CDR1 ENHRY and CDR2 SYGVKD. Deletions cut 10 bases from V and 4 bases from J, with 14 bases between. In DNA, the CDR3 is TGTGCCAGTCAAGGGGATCGGGGAAACACCATATATTTT. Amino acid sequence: CASQGDRGNTIYF.

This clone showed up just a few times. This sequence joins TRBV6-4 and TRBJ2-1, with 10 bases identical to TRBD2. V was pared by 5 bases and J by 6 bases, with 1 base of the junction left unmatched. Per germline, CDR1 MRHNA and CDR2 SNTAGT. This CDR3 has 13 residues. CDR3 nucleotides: TGTGCCAGCAGTAGCGGGGGGGCCAATGAGCAGTTCTTC. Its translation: CASSSGGANEQFF.

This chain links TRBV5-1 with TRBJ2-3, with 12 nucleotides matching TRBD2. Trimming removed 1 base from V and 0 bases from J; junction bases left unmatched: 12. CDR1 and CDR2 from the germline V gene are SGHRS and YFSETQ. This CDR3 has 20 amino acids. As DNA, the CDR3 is TGCGCCAGCAGCTTGTATACTAGCGGGGGGAGTGCCTTTAGCACAGATACGCAGTATTTT. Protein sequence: CASSLYTSGGSAFSTDTQYF.

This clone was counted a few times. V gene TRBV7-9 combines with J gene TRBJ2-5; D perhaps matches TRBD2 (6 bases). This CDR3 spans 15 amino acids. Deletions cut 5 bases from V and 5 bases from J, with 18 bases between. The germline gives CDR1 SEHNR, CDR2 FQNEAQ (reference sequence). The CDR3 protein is CASSTGTQLGETQYF. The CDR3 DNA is TGTGCCAGCAGCACCGGGACTCAACTGGGGGAGACCCAGTACTTC.

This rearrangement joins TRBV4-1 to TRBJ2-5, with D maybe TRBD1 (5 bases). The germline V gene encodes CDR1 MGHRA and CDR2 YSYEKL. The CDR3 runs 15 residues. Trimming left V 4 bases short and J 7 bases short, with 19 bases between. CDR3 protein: CASSPTVWAQGTQYF. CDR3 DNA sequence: TGCGCCAGCAGCCCAACGGTCTGGGCCCAGGGGACCCAGTACTTC.

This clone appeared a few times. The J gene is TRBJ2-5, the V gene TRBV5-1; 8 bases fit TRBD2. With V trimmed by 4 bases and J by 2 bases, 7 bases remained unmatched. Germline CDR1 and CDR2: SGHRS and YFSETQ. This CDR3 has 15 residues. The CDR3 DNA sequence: TGCGCCAGCAGCCGCGGGGGGCCGATACAAGAGACCCAGTACTTC. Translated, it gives CASSRGGPIQETQYF. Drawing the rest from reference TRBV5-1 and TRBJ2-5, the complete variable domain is KAGVTQTPRYLIKTRGQQVTLSCSPISGHRSVSWYQQTPGQGLQFLFEYFSETQRNKGNFPGRFSGRQFSNSRSEMNVSTLELGDSALYLCASSRGGPIQETQYFGPGTRLLVL.

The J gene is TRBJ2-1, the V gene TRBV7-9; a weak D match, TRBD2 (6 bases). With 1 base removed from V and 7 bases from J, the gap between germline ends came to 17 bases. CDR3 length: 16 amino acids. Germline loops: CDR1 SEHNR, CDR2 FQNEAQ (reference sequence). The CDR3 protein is CASSLGGIGGGNEQFF. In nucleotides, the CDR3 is TGTGCCAGCAGCTTAGGCGGGATCGGAGGTGGGAATGAGCAGTTCTTC.

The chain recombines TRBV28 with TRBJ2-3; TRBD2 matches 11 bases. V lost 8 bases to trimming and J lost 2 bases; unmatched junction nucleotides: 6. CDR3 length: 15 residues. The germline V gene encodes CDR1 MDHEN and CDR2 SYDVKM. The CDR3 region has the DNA TGTGCCAGCTCCGGGACTAGCGGAGACACAGATACGCAGTATTTT. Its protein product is CASSGTSGDTDTQYF.

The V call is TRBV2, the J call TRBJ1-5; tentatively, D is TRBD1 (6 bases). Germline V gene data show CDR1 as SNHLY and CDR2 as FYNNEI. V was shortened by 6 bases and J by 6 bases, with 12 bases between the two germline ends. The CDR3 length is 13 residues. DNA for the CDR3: TGTGCCAGCAGGCTGGGGGGGCTTCAGCCCCAGCATTTT. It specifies CASRLGGLQPQHF.

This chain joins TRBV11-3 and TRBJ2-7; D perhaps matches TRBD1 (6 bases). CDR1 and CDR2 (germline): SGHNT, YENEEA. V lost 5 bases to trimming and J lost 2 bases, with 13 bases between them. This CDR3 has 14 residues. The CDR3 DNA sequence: TGTGCCAGCAGCCCTGGACAGCCAACCTACGAGCAGTACTTC. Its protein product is CASSPGQPTYEQYF.

The CDR3 DNA sequence: TGTGCCAGCAGCCCGACGGGCACTGAAGCTTTCTTT. Translation: CASSPTGTEAFF. This chain connects TRBV7-9 to TRBJ1-1; unclear D gene. Per germline, CDR1 SEHNR and CDR2 FQNEAQ (reference sequence). V lost 5 bases and J lost 4, with 8 bases in between. The CDR3 spans 12 residues.

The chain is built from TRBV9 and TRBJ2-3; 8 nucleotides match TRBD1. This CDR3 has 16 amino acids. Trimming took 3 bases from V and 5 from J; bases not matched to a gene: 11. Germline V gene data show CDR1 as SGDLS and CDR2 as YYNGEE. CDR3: CASSGRTGQSRDTQYF. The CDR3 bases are TGTGCCAGCAGCGGAAGGACAGGGCAAAGTAGAGATACGCAGTATTTT.

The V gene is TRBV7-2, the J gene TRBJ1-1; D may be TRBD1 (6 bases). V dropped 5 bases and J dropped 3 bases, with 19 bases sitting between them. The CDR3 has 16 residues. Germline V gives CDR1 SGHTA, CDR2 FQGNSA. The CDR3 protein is CASSPRQEGADTEAFF. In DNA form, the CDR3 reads TGTGCCAGCAGCCCGCGACAGGAAGGAGCAGACACTGAAGCTTTCTTT.

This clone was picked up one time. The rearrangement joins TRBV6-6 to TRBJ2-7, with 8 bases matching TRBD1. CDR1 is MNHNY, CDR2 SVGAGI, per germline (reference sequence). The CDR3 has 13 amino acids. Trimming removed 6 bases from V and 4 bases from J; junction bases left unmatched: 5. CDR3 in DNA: TGTGCCAGCAGAAAGGGACAGGAATACGAGCAGTACTTC. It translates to CASRKGQEYEQYF.

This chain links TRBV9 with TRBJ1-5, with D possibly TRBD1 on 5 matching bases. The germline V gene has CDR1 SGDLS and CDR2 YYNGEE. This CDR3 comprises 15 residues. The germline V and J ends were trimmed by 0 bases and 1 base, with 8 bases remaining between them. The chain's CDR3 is CASSVEGASNQPQHF. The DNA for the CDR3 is TGTGCCAGCAGCGTAGAAGGGGCGAGCAATCAGCCCCAGCATTTT.

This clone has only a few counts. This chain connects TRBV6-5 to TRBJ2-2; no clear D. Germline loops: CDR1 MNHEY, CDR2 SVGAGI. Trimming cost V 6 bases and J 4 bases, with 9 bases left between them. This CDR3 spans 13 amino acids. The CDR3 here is CASSRARTGELFF. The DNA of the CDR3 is TGTGCCAGCAGCCGCGCCCGCACCGGGGAGCTGTTTTTT.

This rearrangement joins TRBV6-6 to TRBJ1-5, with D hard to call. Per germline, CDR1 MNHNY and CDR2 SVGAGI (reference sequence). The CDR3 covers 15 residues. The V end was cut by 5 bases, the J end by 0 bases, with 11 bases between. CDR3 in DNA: TGTGCCAGCAGTCCCCGGGGAGCTAGCAATCAGCCCCAGCATTTT. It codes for CASSPRGASNQPQHF.

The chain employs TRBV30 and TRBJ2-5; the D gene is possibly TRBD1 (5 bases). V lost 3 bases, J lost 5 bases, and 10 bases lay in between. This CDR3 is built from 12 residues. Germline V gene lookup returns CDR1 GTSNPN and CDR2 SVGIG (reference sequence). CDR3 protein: CAWRGLGETQYF. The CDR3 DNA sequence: TGTGCCTGGAGGGGGCTAGGGGAGACCCAGTACTTC. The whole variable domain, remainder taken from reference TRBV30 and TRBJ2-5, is SQTIHQWPATLVQPVGSPLSLECTVEGTSNPNLYWYRQAAGRGLQLLFYSVGIGQISSEVPQNLSASRPQDRQFILSSKKLLLSDSGFYLCAWRGLGETQYFGPGTRLLVL.

CDR3 protein: CASSPGQGSGNQPQHF. CDR3 DNA sequence: TGTGCCAGCAGCCCGGGACAGGGTTCGGGCAATCAGCCCCAGCATTTT. The chain recombines TRBV7-8 with TRBJ1-5; 9 bases align to TRBD1. The V gene end was trimmed by 5 bases and the J gene end by 2 bases; junction bases not matched to a gene: 7. Germline CDR1 and CDR2: SGHVS and FQNEAQ. The CDR3 is 16 amino acids.